This T cell receptor (beta chain) appears in the sequencing data of a study of T cells in Graves' hyperthyroidism and ophthalmopathy. Clinical symptoms, serum thyroxine and TRAb, thyroid ultrasound and orbital computed tomography were used for the diagnoses. The study, taken as a whole, reports: Blood shared most expanded thyroid clonotypes above 0.001.

This CDR3 has 14 residues. CDR1 and CDR2 (germline): DFQATT, SNEGSKA (reference sequence). Trimming pared 5 bases from V and 6 bases from J, leaving 18 bases between. Ten or more counts support this clonotype. Its antigen is as yet unknown. TCR beta CDR3 regions were amplified from RNA transcripts. First-round RT-PCR of the TCR CDR3 relied on the HTBI primer set. TCRdb redid the calling of the multiplex PCR reads with MiXCR, one entry per CDR3 protein. The table records roughly 630,000 distinct CDR3 sequences, around 16% of them present only once. The chain has TRBV20-1 and TRBJ2-3; D might be TRBD2 (5 bases). Sequencing used blood. This receptor was taken from a woman aged 25 to 45 with Graves' hyperthyroidism. The CDR3 region has the DNA TGCAGTGCTTTCCTATTCCCTAGGAGGGATACGCAGTATTTT. Protein: CSAFLFPRRDTQYF.